These 2 T cell receptor beta chains share one sample of origin, sequenced in a study of OX40 agonist ivuxolimab in advanced cancers. TCRdb keeps only in-frame clones here, not all; method: immunoSEQ multiplex PCR. Found here are around 46,000 clones, roughly 90% of them singletons; the top ten hold 4.9%. Here the sequenced sample was CD4+ or CD8+ T cells sorted from blood, taken in a trial of the OX40 agonist ivuxolimab. Receptor source: an adult with an advanced solid tumor such as melanoma, head and neck, liver or kidney cancer.

This sequence joins TRBV27 and TRBJ2-7; D is uncertain. CDR1 and CDR2 from the germline V gene are MNHEY and SMNVEV (reference sequence). The V and J ends lost 0 bases and 5 bases respectively, with 5 bases between them. This CDR3 spans 12 amino acids. The CDR3 loop is CASSLSGHEQYF. The CDR3, as DNA: TGTGCCAGCAGTTTATCTGGGCACGAGCAGTACTTC.

This chain joins TRBV28 and TRBJ2-3; 8 bases fit TRBD1. Germline trimming cut 7 bases from V and 2 bases from J; bases unmatched to any gene: 14. CDR3 size: 17 residues. The V gene's germline CDR1 is MDHEN and CDR2 SYDVKM. CDR3 amino acids: CASTVLGQDLITDTQYF. The CDR3 coding sequence is TGTGCCAGCACAGTCTTGGGACAGGATCTAATCACAGATACGCAGTATTTT.